This T cell receptor (beta chain) was documented in a study of T cells in Graves' hyperthyroidism and ophthalmopathy. From RNA transcripts, TCR beta CDR3 regions were amplified. RT-PCR in the first round (using the HTBI primer set) targeted the TCR CDR3. Via MiXCR, TCRdb re-called the multiplex PCR reads, giving one row per CDR3 protein. The sample contains a few hundred thousand distinct CDR3 sequences, around 16% of which appear only once. Under 3 months was the duration of disease in ophthalmopathy patients, who also had a Clinical Activity Score of at least 3 and a NOSPECS grade of at least 4. Diagnoses were established using clinical symptoms, serum thyroxine and TRAb, thyroid ultrasound and orbital computed tomography. General study points: A median around 5.9 months before onset, the model predicted ophthalmopathy. Most thyroid-expanded clonotypes above 0.001 were also found in blood.

CDR1 MNHNS and CDR2 SASEGT come from the germline V gene. This CDR3 region has 13 residues. Trimming pared 6 bases from V and 4 bases from J, leaving 10 bases between. As to this clonotype: Its antigen is unidentified.

Sample: blood. The sequence came from a woman in her twenties or thirties with Graves' ophthalmopathy. The chain recombines TRBV6-1 with TRBJ2-1, with D tentatively TRBD2 (5 bases). CDR3 sequence reads: CASSPGEYNEQFF. CDR3 sequence (DNA): TGTGCCAGCAGCCCCGGGGAGTACAATGAGCAGTTCTTC.